One sample yielded the 22 T cell receptor beta chains listed below, sequenced in a study of T cell responses to AZD1222 COVID-19 vaccine. Produced via immunoSEQ multiplex PCR; TCRdb's table is partial and in-frame only. This sample has about 160,000 clones, with roughly 88% found just once. The sequences come from peripheral blood, collected 28 days after the second AZD1222 dose. The origin of the receptors is an adult who received the AZD1222 COVID-19 vaccine.

This chain joins TRBV7-2 and TRBJ2-3; TRBD2 matches at 10 bases. V lost 3 bases to trimming and J lost 0 bases; unmatched junction nucleotides: 6. CDR1 and CDR2 (germline): SGHTA, FQGNSA. The CDR3 runs to 17 residues. The CDR3 spells CASSLVSGGSSTDTQYF. Here the CDR3 DNA reads TGTGCCAGCAGCTTGGTTAGCGGGGGGAGCAGCACAGATACGCAGTATTTT.

The J gene is TRBJ1-4, the V gene TRBV11-2, with unresolved D. This CDR3 has 14 amino acids. V lost 1 base and J 2 bases, leaving 5 bases between the germline ends. Germline V CDR1 and CDR2: SGHAT, FQNNGV. In nucleotides, the CDR3 is TGTGCCAGCAGCTTAGGGCATACTAATGAAAAACTGTTTTTT. Translating it yields CASSLGHTNEKLFF.

The CDR3 nucleotides are TGTGCCAGCAGTATACTACCGAATGGCTACACCTTC. Translation gives CASSILPNGYTF. The chain carries TRBV12-3 or TRBV12-4 and TRBJ1-2; D gene uncertain. There are 12 residues in the CDR3. V dropped 5 bases and J dropped 6 bases, with 10 bases sitting between them.

The chain employs TRBV10-3 and TRBJ1-4; D is perhaps TRBD1 (5 bases). Germline values: CDR1 ENHRY, CDR2 SYGVKD. The CDR3 is 14 amino acids. Trimming shortened V by 0 bases and J by 4 bases, and 6 bases separated the two germline ends. Here the CDR3 reads CAISESQGNEKLFF. Written as DNA, the CDR3 is TGTGCCATCAGTGAGTCCCAGGGTAATGAAAAACTGTTTTTT.

J is TRBJ2-7 and V is TRBV6-1, with TRBD1 as a possible D gene (5 bases). V lost 3 bases, J lost 0 bases, and 12 bases lay in between. There are 15 residues in the CDR3. Germline CDR1 and CDR2: MNHNS and SASEGT. CDR3 region: CASSEQGGISYEQYF. CDR3 nucleotide sequence: TGTGCCAGCAGTGAGCAGGGCGGTATCTCCTACGAGCAGTACTTC.

The chain recombines TRBV5-1 with TRBJ1-2, with 8 bases that match TRBD1. The CDR3 runs 16 residues. Germline values: CDR1 SGHRS, CDR2 YFSETQ. Trimming removed 2 bases from V and 4 bases from J; junction bases left unmatched: 10. CDR3 coding DNA: TGCGCCAGCAGCTTATTCCCTGGGACAGGTAGCTATGGCTACACCTTC. This gives the protein CASSLFPGTGSYGYTF.

This chain joins TRBV6-4 and TRBJ1-1; no definite D call. Trimming removed 5 bases at V and 2 bases at J, with 9 bases between. Germline loops: CDR1 MRHNA, CDR2 SNTAGT. This CDR3 has 13 amino acids. The CDR3 region is CASSRSFNTEAFF. The CDR3 DNA reads as TGTGCCAGCAGTCGGAGCTTTAACACTGAAGCTTTCTTT.

The chain is built from TRBV2 and TRBJ2-2; D is undetermined. The germline CDR1 and CDR2 sequences are SNHLY and FYNNEI. The CDR3 contains 11 residues. V was pared by 9 bases and J by 5 bases, with 7 bases between. CDR3 sequence reads: CASQETGELFF. As DNA, the CDR3 is TGTGCCAGTCAGGAGACCGGGGAGCTGTTTTTT. Using reference TRBV2 and TRBJ2-2 for the parts outside the CDR3, the full variable domain is EPEVTQTPSHQVTQMGQEVILRCVPISNHLYFYWYRQILGQKVEFLVSFYNNEISEKSEIFDDQFSVERPDGSNFTLKIRSTKLEDSAMYFCASQETGELFFGEGSRLTVL.

The rearrangement joins TRBV9 to TRBJ2-1; 7 nucleotides match TRBD2. Germline CDR1 is SGDLS and CDR2 is YYNGEE. After removal of 3 bases from V and 3 bases from J, the junction contained 3 bases not matched to a gene. CDR3 length: 14 amino acids. The CDR3 nucleotides read TGTGCCAGCAGCGAGGGAGGGGACTACAATGAGCAGTTCTTC. Translating gives CASSEGGDYNEQFF.

The chain has TRBV5-4 and TRBJ1-5, with 7 nucleotides matching TRBD1. Trimming at V came to 3 bases and at J to 2 bases, leaving 2 bases not matched to a gene. Germline V lookup: CDR1 SGHNT, CDR2 YYREEE (reference sequence). The CDR3 extends over 14 amino acids. The CDR3 loop reads CASSSGQGNQPQHF. DNA of the CDR3: TGTGCCAGCAGCTCCGGACAGGGCAATCAGCCCCAGCATTTT.

A single count supports this clone. This chain links TRBV6-2 or TRBV6-3 with TRBJ2-1; 9 bases match TRBD1. Germline lookup yields CDR1 MNHEY and CDR2 SVGEGT. J gave up 12 bases and V 5 bases, and 11 bases lay outside the gene matches. CDR3 size: 14 residues. In nucleotides, the CDR3 is TGTGCCAGCAGTCCCTCGAGGGACAGGGCATTGCAGTTCTTC. It specifies CASSPSRDRALQFF.

The chain uses TRBV6-1 and TRBJ2-1, with 11 bases that match TRBD2. V lost 2 bases to trimming and J lost 6 bases; unmatched junction nucleotides: 3. Germline loops: CDR1 MNHNS, CDR2 SASEGT. The CDR3 loop spans 15 amino acids. The CDR3 region is CASSELAGGINEQFF. CDR3 DNA sequence: TGTGCCAGCAGTGAACTAGCGGGGGGCATCAATGAGCAGTTCTTC.

The chain carries TRBV13 and TRBJ2-7; D is ambiguous. Germline loops: CDR1 PRHDT, CDR2 FYEKMQ (reference sequence). The CDR3 runs 13 residues. V was clipped by 1 base and J by 4 bases, with 8 bases between them. The CDR3 is CASSLENRYEQYF. The CDR3 DNA sequence: TGTGCCAGCAGCTTAGAGAACCGTTACGAGCAGTACTTC. The whole variable domain, filled in from reference TRBV13 and TRBJ2-7, reads AAGVIQSPRHLIKEKRETATLKCYPIPRHDTVYWYQQGPGQDPQFLISFYEKMQSDKGSIPDRFSAQQFSDYHSELNMSSLELGDSALYFCASSLENRYEQYFGPGTRLTVT.

The genes are TRBV18 and TRBJ1-1, with TRBD1 identical over 8 bases. Germline V CDR1 and CDR2: KGHSH, LQKENI. The CDR3 runs to 13 residues. Losses at the gene ends were 8 bases for V and 12 bases for J; bases not matched to a gene: 14. The CDR3 nucleotides read TGTGCCAGCGCATCCGGACAGGGAAGGGGTTCTTTCTTT. This translates into CASASGQGRGSFF.

This clone occurred once. This sequence joins TRBV15 and TRBJ2-1; D not resolved. The germline V gene encodes CDR1 LNHNV and CDR2 YYDKDF (reference sequence). V was pared by 1 base and J by 4 bases, with 23 bases between. The CDR3 sequence is 19 residues long. The CDR3 reads CATSRGDILVGNQYNEQFF. The CDR3 region has the DNA TGTGCCACCAGCAGAGGGGATATCCTCGTAGGGAATCAGTACAATGAGCAGTTCTTC.

V gene TRBV2 combines with J gene TRBJ1-2, with D unresolved. CDR3 length equals 11 residues. V lost 3 bases, J lost 4 bases, and 3 bases lay in between. The germline V gene has CDR1 SNHLY and CDR2 FYNNEI. This chain's CDR3 is CASSEAYGYTF. The CDR3, as DNA: TGTGCCAGCAGTGAGGCCTATGGCTACACCTTC.

This clone was seen once. J is TRBJ1-3 and V is TRBV5-4, with D tentatively TRBD1 (5 bases). V lost 0 bases and J 8 bases, leaving 9 bases between the germline ends. In germline, CDR1 is SGHNT, CDR2 YYREEE (reference sequence). This CDR3 has 13 residues. The CDR3 sequence: CASSLGREDTIYF. The CDR3 coding sequence is TGTGCCAGCAGCTTGGGCAGGGAGGACACCATATATTTT.

The chain links TRBV6-1 to TRBJ1-2; D unresolved. Germline V gene lookup returns CDR1 MNHNS and CDR2 SASEGT. Trimming stripped 3 bases from V and 7 bases from J, with 12 bases between. The CDR3 extends over 13 amino acids. The CDR3 loop reads CASSDPYPAGYTF. CDR3 coding DNA: TGTGCCAGCAGTGATCCCTACCCGGCTGGCTACACCTTC.

This sequence joins TRBV10-3 and TRBJ1-6; 11 bases map to TRBD1. The CDR3 is made up of 16 amino acids. V lost 6 bases to trimming and J lost 1 base; unmatched junction nucleotides: 2. Germline V CDR1 and CDR2: ENHRY, SYGVKD. The CDR3 loop is CAISGTGGSYNSPLHF. The CDR3 DNA sequence: TGTGCCATCAGCGGGACAGGGGGTTCCTATAATTCACCCCTCCACTTT.

The chain joins TRBV5-1 to TRBJ1-6; D is possibly TRBD1 (6 bases). The length of the CDR3 is 14 residues. V lost 4 bases to trimming and J lost 8 bases, with 13 bases between them. Germline-derived CDR1 and CDR2 are SGHRS and YFSETQ. CDR3 loop: CASSPGQGDSPLHF. The CDR3 DNA is TGCGCCAGCAGCCCGGGACAAGGCGATTCACCCCTCCACTTT.

This chain connects TRBV5-1 to TRBJ2-6, with TRBD2 as a possible D gene (6 bases). The CDR3 contains 15 residues. V dropped 4 bases and J dropped 10 bases, with 18 bases sitting between them. Looked up from germline, CDR1 is SGHRS and CDR2 is YFSETQ. CDR3 nucleotides: TGCGCCAGCAGCCCAGACCCTCCCGGGACTAACGTCCTGACTTTC. This encodes CASSPDPPGTNVLTF.

The chain carries TRBV28 and TRBJ1-4, with TRBD1 matching 7 bases. The length of the CDR3 is 15 residues. Germline V CDR1 and CDR2: MDHEN, SYDVKM. V gave up 6 bases and J gave up 8 bases; unmatched junction bases: 12. The CDR3 region is CASSSGQAGEEKLFF. The CDR3 bases are TGTGCCAGCAGCTCTGGACAGGCAGGGGAAGAAAAACTGTTTTTT.